The 9 T cell receptor beta chains presented below share a single source sample, sequenced in a study of blood T cell repertoires in COVID-19. The repertoire was sequenced with immunoSEQ multiplex PCR; TCRdb's copy has only in-frame clones and lacks some. The sample records about 100,000 clones, roughly 80% being singletons. Material: peripheral blood. Receptor source: a man between 65 and 79 years old with active or convalescent COVID-19.

This chain links TRBV7-8 with TRBJ1-2, with D tentatively TRBD1 (6 bases). Germline values: CDR1 SGHVS, CDR2 FQNEAQ. The CDR3 is made up of 15 amino acids. Trimming left V 5 bases short and J 3 bases short, with 16 bases between. CDR3 nucleotide sequence: TGTGCCAGCAGCCCTCCCCAAGGGACATACTATGGCTACACCTTC. Protein product: CASSPPQGTYYGYTF.

The chain is built from TRBV9 and TRBJ2-2; 10 nucleotides match TRBD1. Per germline, CDR1 SGDLS and CDR2 YYNGEE. The V gene end was trimmed by 4 bases and the J gene end by 6 bases; junction bases not matched to a gene: 9. This CDR3 has 16 residues. CDR3 sequence reads: CASSTPGQGSSGELFF. CDR3 nucleotides: TGTGCCAGCAGCACCCCGGGACAGGGGAGTTCCGGGGAGCTGTTTTTT.

This clone has just a few counts. The genes are TRBV5-4 and TRBJ2-5; D possibly corresponds to TRBD2 (6 bases). CDR3 length: 15 residues. CDR1 and CDR2 (germline): SGHNT, YYREEE (reference sequence). Deletions cut 2 bases from V and 3 bases from J, with 14 bases between. The CDR3 is CASSFRTSSKETQYF. CDR3 DNA: TGTGCCAGCAGCTTTCGTACTAGCTCAAAAGAGACCCAGTACTTC.

This rearrangement joins TRBV5-1 to TRBJ2-1, with a weak D call TRBD1 (5 bases). The CDR3 runs 13 residues. V was trimmed by 4 bases and J by 9 bases, leaving 14 bases between them. Germline V gene sequence: CDR1 SGHRS, CDR2 YFSETQ. The CDR3 DNA follows: TGCGCCAGCAGCGCCCCAGGGTTTGTTGAGCAGTTCTTC. It codes for CASSAPGFVEQFF.

The gene calls are TRBV5-6 and TRBJ1-2; D is perhaps TRBD1 (6 bases). The CDR3 has 15 amino acids. CDR1 and CDR2 from the germline V gene are SGHDT and YYEEEE. V lost 4 bases, J lost 0 bases, and 13 bases lay in between. CDR3 protein: CASSPPGHSNYGYTF. The CDR3 DNA follows: TGTGCCAGCAGCCCCCCGGGACATTCTAACTATGGCTACACCTTC.

The chain employs TRBV19 and TRBJ1-1; TRBD1 matches at 7 bases. The CDR3 sequence is 15 residues long. V shed 3 bases, J shed 6 bases, and the junction held 10 bases outside the gene matches. CDR1 LNHDA and CDR2 SQIVND come from the germline V gene (reference sequence). The chain's CDR3 is CASSMGRQGGAEAFF. The CDR3 DNA follows: TGTGCCAGTAGTATGGGGAGACAGGGAGGCGCTGAAGCTTTCTTT.

This sequence joins TRBV30 and TRBJ2-1; 8 positions agree with TRBD2. This CDR3 has 13 amino acids. The germline V gene encodes CDR1 GTSNPN and CDR2 SVGIG (reference sequence). Losses at the gene ends were 7 bases for V and 2 bases for J; bases not matched to a gene: 4. CDR3 loop: CASLAGPYNEQFF. The CDR3 DNA sequence: TGTGCCTCCTTAGCGGGGCCCTACAATGAGCAGTTCTTC. Full variable domain (outside the CDR3, taken from reference TRBV30 and TRBJ2-1): SQTIHQWPATLVQPVGSPLSLECTVEGTSNPNLYWYRQAAGRGLQLLFYSVGIGQISSEVPQNLSASRPQDRQFILSSKKLLLSDSGFYLCASLAGPYNEQFFGPGTRLTVL.

V gene TRBV6-2 or TRBV6-3 combines with J gene TRBJ2-7, with 8 bases matching TRBD1. Germline V CDR1 and CDR2: MNHEY, SVGEGT. V trimming: 5 bases; J trimming: 5 bases; junction bases outside the gene matches: 8. The CDR3 has 14 amino acids. Here the CDR3 reads CASSKGQVLNEQYF. CDR3 DNA: TGTGCCAGCAGTAAGGGACAGGTTCTAAACGAGCAGTACTTC.

CDR3 coding DNA: TGTGCCAACATGGGACAGAACTATGGCTACACCTTC. It specifies CANMGQNYGYTF. V is TRBV6-5 and J is TRBJ1-2; 7 bases are shared with TRBD1. The J segment lost 2 bases and the V segment lost 10 bases, leaving 4 bases of the junction unmatched. Germline lookup yields CDR1 MNHEY and CDR2 SVGAGI. The CDR3 has 12 amino acids.